This TCR beta chain stems from a study of blood T cell repertoires in COVID-19 (dated by TCRdb to about 2020). Study-level background: Samples from collaborators originated in the United States, Italy and Spain and spanned both the acute and convalescent phases of COVID-19. Deeply sampled blood TCRbeta repertoires from subjects exposed to, actively infected with, or recovered from COVID-19 were included in the dataset. A de-identified subject ID, COVID-19 status, age in years and sex were almost always included in the sample metadata. The samples were drawn from two sources: the first 160 participants of the ongoing ImmuneRACE study, and fewer than 1,500 subjects contributed by 6 global collaborators. The material from the prospective study consisted of cDNA or gDNA derived from T cells, B-cell-depleted T cells, or PBMCs. The repertoires were released in a freely available public database meant as a resource for research on the immune response to SARS-CoV-2. HLA class I and class II types, where available, came from metadata supplied by the sample provider rather than from assay-based typing.

Including the terminal cysteine and phenylalanine, the CDR3 comprises 17 residues. CDR3 DNA is the only sequence kept; it has 51 bases, read in frame from the first base. Note on this clone: It has no known antigen specificity. There are no base qualities to consult, and no much larger clone falls within one base.

What the study reported, not specific to this receptor: Clinical and demographic metadata were provided uncurated, with the amount varying by source and participant.

TCRbeta CDR3 regions were amplified from genomic DNA by means of the immunoSEQ Assay, a bias-controlled multiplex PCR. The original pipeline was this. The number of nucleated cells in each sample was estimated by amplification of reference gene primers within the assay. Sequence reads were collapsed and filtered to measure the absolute abundance of every unique TCRbeta CDR3 rearrangement. Productive Simpson clonality was computed per sample as the square root of Simpson's diversity index over productive rearrangements. TCRdb limited this immuneACCESS table to in-frame rearrangements with V and J called. A share of clones is missing; checked studies link under half to unresolved V genes, and the rest is unexplained. V and J calls plus clone size are reproduced from that table; the DNA served to infer D and trimming. The sample profile shows about 360,000 clones; approximately 80% of them were found once. Roughly 1.1% of the sample is taken by the ten largest.

Each collaborating institution followed its own protocols to collect whole blood in K2EDTA tubes. For TCRbeta analysis, collaborator samples were shipped as frozen whole blood, as isolated PBMCs, or as DNA extracted from either sample type. The TCR originated in a human donor with acute or convalescent COVID-19. The donor label of this sample is uncertain. Sequencing used peripheral blood. The sequence links TRBV21-1 to TRBJ1-4. TRBV21-1 is a pseudogene. CDR3 protein: CASSRLGGSLTNEKLFF. The nucleotides read TGTGCCAGCAGCCGTTTGGGGGGTAGCCTAACTAATGAAAAACTGTTTTTT.